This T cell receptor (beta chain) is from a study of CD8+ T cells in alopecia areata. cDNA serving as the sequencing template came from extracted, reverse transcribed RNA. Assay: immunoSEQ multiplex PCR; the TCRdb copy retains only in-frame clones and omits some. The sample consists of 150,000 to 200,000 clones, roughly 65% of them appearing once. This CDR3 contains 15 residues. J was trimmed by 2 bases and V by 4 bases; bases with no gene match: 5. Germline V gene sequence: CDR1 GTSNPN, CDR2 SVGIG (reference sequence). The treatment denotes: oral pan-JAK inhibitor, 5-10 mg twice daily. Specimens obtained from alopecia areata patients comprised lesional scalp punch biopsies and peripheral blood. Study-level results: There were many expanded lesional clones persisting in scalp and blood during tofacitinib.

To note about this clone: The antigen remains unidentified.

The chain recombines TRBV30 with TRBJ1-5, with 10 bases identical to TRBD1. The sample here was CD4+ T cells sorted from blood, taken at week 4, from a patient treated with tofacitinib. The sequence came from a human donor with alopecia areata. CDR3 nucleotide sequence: TGTGCCTGGAATCAAGGGACAGGGGGCAATCAGCCCCAGCATTTT. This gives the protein CAWNQGTGGNQPQHF.